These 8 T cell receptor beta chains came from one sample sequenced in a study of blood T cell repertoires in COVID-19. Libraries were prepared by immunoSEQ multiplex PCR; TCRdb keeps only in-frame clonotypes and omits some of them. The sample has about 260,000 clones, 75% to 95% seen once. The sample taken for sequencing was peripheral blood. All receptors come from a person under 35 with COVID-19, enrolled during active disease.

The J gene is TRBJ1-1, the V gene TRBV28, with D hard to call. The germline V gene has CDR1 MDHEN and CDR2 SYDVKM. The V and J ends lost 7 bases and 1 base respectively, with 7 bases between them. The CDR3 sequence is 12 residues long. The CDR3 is CASNTRNTEAFF. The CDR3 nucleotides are TGTGCCAGCAATACAAGGAACACTGAAGCTTTCTTT.

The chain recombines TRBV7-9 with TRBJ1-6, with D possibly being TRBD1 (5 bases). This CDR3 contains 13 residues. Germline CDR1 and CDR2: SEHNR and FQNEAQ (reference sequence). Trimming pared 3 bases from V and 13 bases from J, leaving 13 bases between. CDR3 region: CASSLTEQVPLHF. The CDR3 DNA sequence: TGTGCCAGCAGCTTGACGGAACAGGTCCCCCTCCACTTT.

The CDR3 DNA reads TGCGCCAGCAGCGCCTGGACAGCGAACTATGGCTACACCTTC. Encoded protein: CASSAWTANYGYTF. The V call is TRBV5-1, the J call TRBJ1-2; maybe TRBD1 (6 bases). The CDR3 extends over 14 amino acids. Looked up from germline, CDR1 is SGHRS and CDR2 is YFSETQ. Trimming took 4 bases from V and 2 from J, leaving 12 bases between them. Using reference TRBV5-1 and TRBJ1-2 for the parts outside the CDR3, the full variable domain is KAGVTQTPRYLIKTRGQQVTLSCSPISGHRSVSWYQQTPGQGLQFLFEYFSETQRNKGNFPGRFSGRQFSNSRSEMNVSTLELGDSALYLCASSAWTANYGYTFGSGTRLTVV.

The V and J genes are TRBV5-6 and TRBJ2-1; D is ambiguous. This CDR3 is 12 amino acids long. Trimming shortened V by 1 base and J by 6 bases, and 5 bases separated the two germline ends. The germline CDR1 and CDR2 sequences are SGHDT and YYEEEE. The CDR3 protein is CASSLTGNEQFF. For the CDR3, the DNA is TGTGCCAGCAGCTTGACGGGCAATGAGCAGTTCTTC.

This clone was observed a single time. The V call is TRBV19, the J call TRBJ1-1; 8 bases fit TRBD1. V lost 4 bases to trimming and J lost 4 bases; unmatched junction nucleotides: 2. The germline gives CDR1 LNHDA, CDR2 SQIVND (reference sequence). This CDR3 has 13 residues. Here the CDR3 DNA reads TGTGCCAGTAGTACTACAGGGGGCACTGAAGCTTTCTTT. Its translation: CASSTTGGTEAFF.

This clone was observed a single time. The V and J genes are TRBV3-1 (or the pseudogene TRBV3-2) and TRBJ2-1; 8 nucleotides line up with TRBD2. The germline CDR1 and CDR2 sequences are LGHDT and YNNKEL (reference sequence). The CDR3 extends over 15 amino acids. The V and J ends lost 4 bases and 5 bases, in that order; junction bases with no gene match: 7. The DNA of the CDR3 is TGTGCCAGCAGCCCCTTAGCGGGACGCGACAATGAGCAGTTCTTC. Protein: CASSPLAGRDNEQFF.

CDR3 coding DNA: TGCGCCAGCAGCCAAGAGGGGTCGGTGGGGGGGAATGAGCAGTTCTTC. It specifies CASSQEGSVGGNEQFF. The chain uses TRBV4-1 and TRBJ2-1; 7 positions match TRBD2. This CDR3 region has 16 residues. From germline, CDR1 is MGHRA and CDR2 YSYEKL. After removal of 0 bases from V and 7 bases from J, the junction contained 9 bases not matched to a gene.

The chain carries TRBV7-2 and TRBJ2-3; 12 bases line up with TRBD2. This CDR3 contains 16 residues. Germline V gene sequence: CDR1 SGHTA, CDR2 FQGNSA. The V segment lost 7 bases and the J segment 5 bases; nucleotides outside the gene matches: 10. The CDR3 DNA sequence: TGTGCCAGCACCCTAGCGGGAGGGGGGCCCCAAGATACGCAGTATTTT. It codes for CASTLAGGGPQDTQYF.